This T cell receptor beta chain was recorded in a study of post-analysis software for immune sequencing data. Background on the study: Recorded subtypes: relapsing-remitting, secondary progressive, progressive-relapsing; some patients unannotated. Overall study findings and caveats: Significantly lower normalized Chao1 diversity was found in patients with multiple sclerosis relative to controls. Roughly five TRBV segments were significantly more frequent in patients than in controls. TRBV5-6, TRBV5-1 and TRBV20-1 were among these segments. The F measure placed samples prepared in the same batch into strongly shared clusters.

Germline V CDR1 and CDR2: SGHDN, FVKESK. The junction had 7 bases not matched to a gene; V was cut back by 4 bases and J by 3 bases. The CDR3 is made up of 15 amino acids. Unique-molecular-identifier-tagged TCR beta cDNA libraries were used. One entry per CDR3 protein, called by TCRdb with MiXCR from the PCR reads. The sample holds roughly 400,000 distinct CDR3 sequences; roughly 40% are singletons and the top ten take around 8%. Comments on this clonotype: What it binds is unknown.

The gene calls are TRBV14 and TRBJ2-3, with 7 bases that match TRBD2. Material: blood. This receptor was taken from a girl aged 2-15 years with multiple sclerosis. The CDR3 region has the DNA TGTGCCAGCAGCCCTTTAGCGGGTTGGACAGATACGCAGTATTTT. It codes for CASSPLAGWTDTQYF. Together with reference TRBV14 and TRBJ2-3, the CDR3 gives the full variable domain: EAGVTQFPSHSVIEKGQTVTLRCDPISGHDNLYWYRRVMGKEIKFLLHFVKESKQDESGMPNNRFLAERTGGTYSTLKVQPAELEDSGVYFCASSPLAGWTDTQYFGPGTRLTVL.